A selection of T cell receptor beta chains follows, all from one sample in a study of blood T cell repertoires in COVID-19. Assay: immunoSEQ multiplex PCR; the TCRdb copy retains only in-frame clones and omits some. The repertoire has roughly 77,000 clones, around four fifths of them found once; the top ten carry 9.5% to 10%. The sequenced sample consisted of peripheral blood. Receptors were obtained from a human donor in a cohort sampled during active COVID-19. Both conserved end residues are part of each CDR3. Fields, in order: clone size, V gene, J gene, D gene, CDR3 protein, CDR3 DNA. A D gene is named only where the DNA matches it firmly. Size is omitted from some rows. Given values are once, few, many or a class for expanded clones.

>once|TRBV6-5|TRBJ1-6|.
CASSYSRHSPLHF
TGTGCCAGCAGTTACTCGAGGCATTCACCCCTCCACTTT
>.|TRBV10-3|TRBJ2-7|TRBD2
CAISEVAGVYEQYF
TGTGCCATCAGTGAGGTAGCGGGGGTTTACGAGCAGTACTTC
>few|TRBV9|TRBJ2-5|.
CASSVVGGAEETQYF
TGTGCCAGCAGCGTAGTTGGGGGCGCCGAAGAGACCCAGTACTTC
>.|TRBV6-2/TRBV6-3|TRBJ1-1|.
CASSSGVATEAFF
TGTGCCAGCAGTAGCGGGGTTGCCACTGAAGCTTTCTTT
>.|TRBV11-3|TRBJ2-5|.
CASSLYRELQETQYF
TGTGCCAGCAGCTTATACCGGGAGCTCCAAGAGACCCAGTACTTC
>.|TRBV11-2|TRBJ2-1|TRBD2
CASSRGPSGGVYNEQFF
TGTGCCAGCAGCCGAGGCCCTAGCGGGGGGGTTTACAATGAGCAGTTCTTC
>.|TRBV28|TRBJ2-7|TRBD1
CATQDRSEQYF
TGTGCCACCCAGGACAGGTCCGAGCAGTACTTC
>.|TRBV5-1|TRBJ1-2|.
CASSSPQLYGYTF
TGCGCCAGCAGCAGTCCCCAGTTATATGGCTACACCTTC
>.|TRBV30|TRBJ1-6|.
CAWSRGGLSSPLHF
TGTGCCTGGAGTCGTGGAGGTCTCTCTTCACCCCTCCACTTT
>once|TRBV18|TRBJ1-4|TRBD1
CASSSVLQGAGEKLFF
TGTGCCAGCTCATCGGTGCTACAGGGGGCAGGTGAAAAACTGTTTTTT
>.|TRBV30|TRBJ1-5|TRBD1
CAWRNTHGTGGFQPQHF
TGTGCCTGGAGGAACACTCATGGGACAGGGGGTTTTCAGCCCCAGCATTTT
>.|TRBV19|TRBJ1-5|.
CASSWGGGGRNQPQHF
TGTGCCAGTAGCTGGGGGGGCGGGGGTCGCAATCAGCCCCAGCATTTT
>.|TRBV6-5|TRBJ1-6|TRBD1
CASSSSHRTGNFPLHF
TGTGCCAGCAGTTCCAGCCATCGGACAGGGAATTTCCCCCTCCACTTT
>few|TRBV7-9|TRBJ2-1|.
CASSLVLARDEQFF
TGTGCCAGCAGCTTAGTACTCGCGAGGGATGAGCAGTTCTTC
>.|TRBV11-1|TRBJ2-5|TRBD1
CASSWDRTGGTQYF
TGTGCCAGCAGCTGGGACAGGACCGGGGGGACCCAGTACTTC
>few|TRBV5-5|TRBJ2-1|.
CASSWGPGMEQFF
TGTGCCAGCAGCTGGGGGCCGGGAATGGAGCAGTTCTTC
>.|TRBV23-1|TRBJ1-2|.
CASSQSSQGVDYGYTF
TGCGCCAGCAGTCAATCAAGTCAGGGCGTAGACTATGGCTACACCTTC
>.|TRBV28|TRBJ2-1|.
CASSSLPGQFF
TGTGCCAGCAGCAGCCTACCGGGGCAGTTCTTC
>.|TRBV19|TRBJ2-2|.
CASSRRGQYTGELFF
TGTGCCAGTAGTAGGCGCGGACAGTACACCGGGGAGCTGTTTTTT
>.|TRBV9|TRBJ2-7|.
CASSVGSGSYEQYF
TGTGCCAGCAGCGTAGGCAGCGGATCCTACGAGCAGTACTTC
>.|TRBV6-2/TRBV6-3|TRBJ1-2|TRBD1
CASSYRTGPYGYTF
TGTGCCAGCAGTTACCGGACAGGCCCCTATGGCTACACCTTC
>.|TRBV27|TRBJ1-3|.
CASRPYSGNTIYF
TGTGCCAGCAGACCCTATTCCGGAAACACCATATATTTT
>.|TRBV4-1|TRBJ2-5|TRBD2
CASSQDLAGGSVVETQYF
TGCGCCAGCAGCCAAGATCTAGCGGGGGGGTCCGTTGTGGAGACCCAGTACTTC
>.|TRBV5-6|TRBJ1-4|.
CASSSRRGGGEKLFF
TGTGCCAGCAGCTCTCGCAGGGGCGGGGGTGAAAAACTGTTTTTT
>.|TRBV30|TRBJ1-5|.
CAWSRSRGPQHF
TGTGCCTGGAGTAGGTCCCGGGGGCCCCAGCATTTT
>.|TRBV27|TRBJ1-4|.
CASSFQGPNEKLFF
TGTGCCAGCAGTTTTCAGGGCCCCAATGAAAAACTGTTTTTT
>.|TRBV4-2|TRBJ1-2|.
CASSQAGSGDFGGYTF
TGTGCCAGCAGCCAAGCGGGATCCGGCGACTTCGGTGGCTACACCTTC
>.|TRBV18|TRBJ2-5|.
CASSPYQETQYF
TGTGCCAGCTCTCCGTACCAAGAGACCCAGTACTTC
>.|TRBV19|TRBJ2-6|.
CASSTRQVSGANVLTF
TGTGCCAGTAGTACCCGACAGGTCTCTGGGGCCAACGTCCTGACTTTC
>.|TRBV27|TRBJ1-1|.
CASSALGGTEAFF
TGTGCCAGCAGTGCCCTGGGGGGCACTGAAGCTTTCTTT
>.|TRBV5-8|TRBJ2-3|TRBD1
CASTLGDRGPLDTQYF
TGTGCCAGCACCTTGGGCGACAGGGGACCGTTGGATACGCAGTATTTT
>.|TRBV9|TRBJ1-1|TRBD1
CASSPRDRGAEIKNTEAFF
TGTGCCAGCAGCCCTCGGGACAGGGGGGCAGAAATAAAGAACACTGAAGCTTTCTTT
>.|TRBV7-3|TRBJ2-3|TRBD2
CASSLPGTSPDTQYF
TGTGCCAGCAGCTTACCCGGGACTAGCCCAGATACGCAGTATTTT
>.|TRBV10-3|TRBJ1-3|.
CAIWDSHSGNTIYF
TGTGCCATCTGGGACTCCCACTCTGGAAACACCATATATTTT
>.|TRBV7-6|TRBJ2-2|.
CASSIGGPGHTGELFF
TGTGCCAGCAGCATAGGGGGGCCAGGGCACACCGGGGAGCTGTTTTTT